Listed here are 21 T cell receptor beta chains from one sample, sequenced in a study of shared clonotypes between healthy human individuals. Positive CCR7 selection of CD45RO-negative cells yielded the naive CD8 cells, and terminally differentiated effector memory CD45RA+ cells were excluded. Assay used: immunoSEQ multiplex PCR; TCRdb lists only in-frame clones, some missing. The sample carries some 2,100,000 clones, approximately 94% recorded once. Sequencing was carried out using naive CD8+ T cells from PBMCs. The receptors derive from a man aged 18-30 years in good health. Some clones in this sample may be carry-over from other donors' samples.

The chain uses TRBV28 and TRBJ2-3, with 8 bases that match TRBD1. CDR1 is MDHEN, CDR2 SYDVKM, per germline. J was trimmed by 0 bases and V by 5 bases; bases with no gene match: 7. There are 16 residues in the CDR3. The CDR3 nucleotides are TGTGCCAGCAGTAGAACAGGGGGGTATAGCACAGATACGCAGTATTTT. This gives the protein CASSRTGGYSTDTQYF.

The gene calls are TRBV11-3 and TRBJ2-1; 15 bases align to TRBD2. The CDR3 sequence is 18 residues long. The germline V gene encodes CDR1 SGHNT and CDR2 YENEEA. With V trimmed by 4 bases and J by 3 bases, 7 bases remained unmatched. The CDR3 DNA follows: TGTGCCAGCAGCTCAGGACTAGCGGGAGGGGTCGGCTACAATGAGCAGTTCTTC. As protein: CASSSGLAGGVGYNEQFF.

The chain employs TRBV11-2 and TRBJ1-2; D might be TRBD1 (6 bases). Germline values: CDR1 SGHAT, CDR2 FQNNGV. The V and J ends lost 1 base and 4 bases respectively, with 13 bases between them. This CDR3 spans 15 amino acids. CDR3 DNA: TGTGCCAGCAGCTTAGTTGGACAGAGCCCCTATGGCTACACCTTC. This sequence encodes CASSLVGQSPYGYTF.

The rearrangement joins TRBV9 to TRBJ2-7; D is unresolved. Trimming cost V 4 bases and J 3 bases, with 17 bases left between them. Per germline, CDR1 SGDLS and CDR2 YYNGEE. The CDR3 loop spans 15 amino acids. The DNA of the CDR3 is TGTGCCAGCAGCCCCCGACCCCACCGATTCTACGAGCAGTACTTC. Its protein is CASSPRPHRFYEQYF.

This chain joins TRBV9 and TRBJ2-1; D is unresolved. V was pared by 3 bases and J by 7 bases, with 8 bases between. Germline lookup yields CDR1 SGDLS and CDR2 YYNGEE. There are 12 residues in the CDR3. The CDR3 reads CASSEPRNEQFF. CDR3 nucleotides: TGTGCCAGCAGCGAACCAAGGAATGAGCAGTTCTTC.

CDR3 residues: CATSSGSQREQYF. CDR3 nucleotide sequence: TGTGCCACCAGCAGTGGGAGCCAACGGGAGCAGTACTTC. This chain links TRBV15 with TRBJ2-7; weak D call: TRBD2 (5 bases). Trimming removed 3 bases from V and 7 bases from J, with 13 bases in between. CDR3 length: 13 residues. Germline loops: CDR1 LNHNV, CDR2 YYDKDF (reference sequence).

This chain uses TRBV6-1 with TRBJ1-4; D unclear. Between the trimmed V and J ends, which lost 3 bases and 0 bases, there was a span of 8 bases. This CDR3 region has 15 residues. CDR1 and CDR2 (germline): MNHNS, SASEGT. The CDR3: CASSDGSSTNEKLFF. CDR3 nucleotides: TGTGCCAGCAGTGATGGCTCTTCAACTAATGAAAAACTGTTTTTT.

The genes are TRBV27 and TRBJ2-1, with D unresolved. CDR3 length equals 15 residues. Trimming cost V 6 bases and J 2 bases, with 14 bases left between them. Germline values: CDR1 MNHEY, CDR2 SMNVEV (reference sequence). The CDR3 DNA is TGTGCCAGCAGCCTAATCCTGGGCACCTACAATGAGCAGTTCTTC. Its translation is CASSLILGTYNEQFF.

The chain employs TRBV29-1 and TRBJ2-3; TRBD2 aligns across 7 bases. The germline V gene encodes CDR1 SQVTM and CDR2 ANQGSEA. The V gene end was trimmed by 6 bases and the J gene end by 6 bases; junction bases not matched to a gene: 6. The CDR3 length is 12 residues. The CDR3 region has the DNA TGCAGCGTAGGACTAGAGTACGATACGCAGTATTTT. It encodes CSVGLEYDTQYF.

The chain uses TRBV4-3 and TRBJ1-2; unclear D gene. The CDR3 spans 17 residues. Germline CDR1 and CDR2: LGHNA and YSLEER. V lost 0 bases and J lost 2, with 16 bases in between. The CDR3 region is CASSQDPLASRNYGYTF. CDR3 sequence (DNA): TGCGCCAGCAGCCAAGACCCCCTCGCCTCCAGAAACTATGGCTACACCTTC.

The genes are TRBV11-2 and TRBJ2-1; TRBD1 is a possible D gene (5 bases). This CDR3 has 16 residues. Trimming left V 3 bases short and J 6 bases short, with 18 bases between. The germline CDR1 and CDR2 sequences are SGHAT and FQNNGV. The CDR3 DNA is TGTGCCAGCAGCTTGCTTTGGACCCAACAGGTCAATGAGCAGTTCTTC. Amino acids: CASSLLWTQQVNEQFF.

In nucleotides, the CDR3 is TGTGCCAGCAGCCCTCGTGACAGGGGCTATGGCTACACCTTC. This encodes CASSPRDRGYGYTF. The rearrangement links TRBV9 to TRBJ1-2; 8 bases fit TRBD1. The V gene end was trimmed by 4 bases and the J gene end by 4 bases; junction bases not matched to a gene: 6. This CDR3 region has 14 residues. Looked up from germline, CDR1 is SGDLS and CDR2 is YYNGEE.

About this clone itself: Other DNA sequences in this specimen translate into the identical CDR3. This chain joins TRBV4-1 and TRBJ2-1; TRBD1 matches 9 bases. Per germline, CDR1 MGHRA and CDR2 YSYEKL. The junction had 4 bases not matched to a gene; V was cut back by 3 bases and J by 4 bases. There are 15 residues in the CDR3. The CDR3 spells CASSHPGTGYNEQFF. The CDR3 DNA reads TGCGCCAGCAGCCACCCCGGGACAGGGTACAATGAGCAGTTCTTC.

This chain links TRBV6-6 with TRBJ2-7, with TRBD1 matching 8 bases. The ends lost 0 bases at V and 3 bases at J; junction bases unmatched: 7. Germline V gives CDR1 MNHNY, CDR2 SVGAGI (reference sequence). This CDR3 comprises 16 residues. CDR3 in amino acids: CASSYSPGQESYEQYF. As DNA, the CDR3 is TGTGCCAGCAGTTACTCACCGGGACAGGAGAGCTACGAGCAGTACTTC.

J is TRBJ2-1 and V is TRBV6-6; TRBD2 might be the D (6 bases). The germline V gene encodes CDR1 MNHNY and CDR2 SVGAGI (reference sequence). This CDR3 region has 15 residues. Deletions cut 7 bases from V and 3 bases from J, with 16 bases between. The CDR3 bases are TGTGCCAGCACCCTTCAAGGAGGGTTCTACAATGAGCAGTTCTTC. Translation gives CASTLQGGFYNEQFF.

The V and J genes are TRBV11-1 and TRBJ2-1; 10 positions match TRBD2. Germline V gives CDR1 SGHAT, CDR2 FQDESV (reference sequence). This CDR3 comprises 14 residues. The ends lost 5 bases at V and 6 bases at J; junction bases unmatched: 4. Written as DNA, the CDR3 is TGTGCCAGCAGCGACGTAGCGGGAGGCAATGAGCAGTTCTTC. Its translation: CASSDVAGGNEQFF.

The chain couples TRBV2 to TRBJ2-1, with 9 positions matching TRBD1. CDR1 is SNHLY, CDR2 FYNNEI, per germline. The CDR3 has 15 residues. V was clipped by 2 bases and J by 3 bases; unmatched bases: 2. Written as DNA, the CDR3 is TGTGCCAGCAGTGAACTGGGACAGGGCTACAATGAGCAGTTCTTC. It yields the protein CASSELGQGYNEQFF. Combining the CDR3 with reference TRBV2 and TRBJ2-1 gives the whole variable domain EPEVTQTPSHQVTQMGQEVILRCVPISNHLYFYWYRQILGQKVEFLVSFYNNEISEKSEIFDDQFSVERPDGSNFTLKIRSTKLEDSAMYFCASSELGQGYNEQFFGPGTRLTVL.

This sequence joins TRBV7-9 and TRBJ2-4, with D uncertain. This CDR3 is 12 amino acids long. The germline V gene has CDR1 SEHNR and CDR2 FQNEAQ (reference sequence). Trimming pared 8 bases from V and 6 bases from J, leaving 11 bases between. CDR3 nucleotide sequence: TGTGCCAGCCTTGGCAGCCGAAACATTCAGTACTTC. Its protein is CASLGSRNIQYF. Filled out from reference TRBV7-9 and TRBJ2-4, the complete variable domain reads DTGVSQNPRHKITKRGQNVTFRCDPISEHNRLYWYRQTLGQGPEFLTYFQNEAQLEKSRLLSDRFSAERPKGSFSTLEIQRTEQGDSAMYLCASLGSRNIQYFGAGTRLSVL.

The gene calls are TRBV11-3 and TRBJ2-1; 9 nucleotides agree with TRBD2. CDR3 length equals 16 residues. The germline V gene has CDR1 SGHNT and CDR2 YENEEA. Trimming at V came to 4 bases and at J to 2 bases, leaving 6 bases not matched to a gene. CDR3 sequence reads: CASSSLAGDAYNEQFF. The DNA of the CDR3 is TGTGCCAGCAGCTCCTTAGCGGGAGACGCCTACAATGAGCAGTTCTTC.

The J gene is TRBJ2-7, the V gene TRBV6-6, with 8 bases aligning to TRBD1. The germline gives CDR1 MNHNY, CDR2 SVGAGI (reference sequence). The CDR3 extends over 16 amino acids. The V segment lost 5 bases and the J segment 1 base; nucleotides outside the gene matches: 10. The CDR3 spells CASSPRGRRESYEQYF. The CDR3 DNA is TGTGCCAGCAGTCCCAGGGGGCGCCGTGAATCCTACGAGCAGTACTTC.

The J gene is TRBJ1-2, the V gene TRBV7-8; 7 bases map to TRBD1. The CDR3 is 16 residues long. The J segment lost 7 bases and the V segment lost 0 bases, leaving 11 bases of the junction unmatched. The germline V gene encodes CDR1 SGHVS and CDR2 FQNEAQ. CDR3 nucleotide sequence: TGTGCCAGCAGCTTAGCGTCCGGGACAGAACCATCTGGCTACACCTTC. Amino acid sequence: CASSLASGTEPSGYTF. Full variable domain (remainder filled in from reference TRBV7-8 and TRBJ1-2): GAGVSQSPRYKVAKRGQDVALRCDPISGHVSLFWYQQALGQGPEFLTYFQNEAQLDKSGLPSDRFFAERPEGSVSTLKIQRTQQEDSAVYLCASSLASGTEPSGYTFGSGTRLTVV.